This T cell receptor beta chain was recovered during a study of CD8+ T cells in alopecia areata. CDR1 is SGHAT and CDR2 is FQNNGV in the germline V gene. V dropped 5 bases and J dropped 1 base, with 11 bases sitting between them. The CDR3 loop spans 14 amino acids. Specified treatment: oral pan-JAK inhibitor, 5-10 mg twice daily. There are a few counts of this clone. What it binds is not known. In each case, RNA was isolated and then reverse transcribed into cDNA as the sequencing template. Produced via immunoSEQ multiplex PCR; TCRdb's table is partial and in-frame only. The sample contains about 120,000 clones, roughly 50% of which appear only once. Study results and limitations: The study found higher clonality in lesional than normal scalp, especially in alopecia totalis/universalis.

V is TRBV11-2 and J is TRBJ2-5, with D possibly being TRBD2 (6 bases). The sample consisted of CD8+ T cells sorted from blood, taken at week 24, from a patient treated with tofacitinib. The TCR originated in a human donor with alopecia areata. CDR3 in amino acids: CASSPTSSQETQYF. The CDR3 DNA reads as TGTGCCAGCAGCCCCACTAGCTCCCAAGAGACCCAGTACTTC.